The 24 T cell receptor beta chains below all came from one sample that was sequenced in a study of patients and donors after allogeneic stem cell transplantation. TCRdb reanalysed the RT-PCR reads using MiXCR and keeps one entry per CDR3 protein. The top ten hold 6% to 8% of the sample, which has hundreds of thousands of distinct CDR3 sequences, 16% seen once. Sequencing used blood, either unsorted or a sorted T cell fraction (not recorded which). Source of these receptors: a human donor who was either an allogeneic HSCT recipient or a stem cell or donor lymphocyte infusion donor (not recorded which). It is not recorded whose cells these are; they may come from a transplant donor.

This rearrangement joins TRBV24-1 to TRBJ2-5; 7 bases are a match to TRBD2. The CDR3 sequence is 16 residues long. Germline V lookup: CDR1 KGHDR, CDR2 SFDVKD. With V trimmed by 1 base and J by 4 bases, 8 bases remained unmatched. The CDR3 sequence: CATSDLGGGGGETQYF. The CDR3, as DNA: TGTGCCACCAGTGATTTAGGAGGTGGCGGGGGAGAGACCCAGTACTTC.

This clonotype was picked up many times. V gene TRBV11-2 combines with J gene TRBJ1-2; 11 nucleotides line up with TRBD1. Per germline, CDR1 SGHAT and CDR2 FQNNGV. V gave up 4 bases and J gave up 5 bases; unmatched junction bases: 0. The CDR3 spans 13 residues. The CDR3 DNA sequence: TGTGCCAGCAGCTGGGACAGGGGGTATGGCTACACCTTC. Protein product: CASSWDRGYGYTF.

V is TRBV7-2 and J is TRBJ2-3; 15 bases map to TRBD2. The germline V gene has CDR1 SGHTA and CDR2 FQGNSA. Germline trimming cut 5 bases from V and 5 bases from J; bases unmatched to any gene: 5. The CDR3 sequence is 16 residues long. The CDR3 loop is CASSRTSGGAVDTQYF. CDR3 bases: TGTGCCAGCAGCCGGACTAGCGGGGGGGCCGTAGATACGCAGTATTTT. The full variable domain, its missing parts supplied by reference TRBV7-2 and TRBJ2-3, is GAGVSQSPSNKVTEKGKDVELRCDPISGHTALYWYRQSLGQGLEFLIYFQGNSAPDKSGLPSDRFSAERTGGSVSTLTIQRTQQEDSAVYLCASSRTSGGAVDTQYFGPGTRLTVL.

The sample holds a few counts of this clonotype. The CDR3 loop reads CASSHAGAIQYF. The CDR3 DNA sequence: TGTGCCAGCAGTCACGCAGGTGCCATTCAGTACTTC. The chain couples TRBV12-3 or TRBV12-4 to TRBJ2-4; the D is unclear. Trimming stripped 5 bases from V and 9 bases from J, with 11 bases between. CDR3 length: 12 residues.

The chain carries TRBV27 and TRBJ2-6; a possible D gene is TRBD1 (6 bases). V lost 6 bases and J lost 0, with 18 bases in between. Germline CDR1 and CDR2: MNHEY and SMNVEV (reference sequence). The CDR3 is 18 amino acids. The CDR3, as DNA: TGTGCCAGCAGCCTCAGGGGCGCGTCCCTCTCTGGGGCCAACGTCCTGACTTTC. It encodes CASSLRGASLSGANVLTF.

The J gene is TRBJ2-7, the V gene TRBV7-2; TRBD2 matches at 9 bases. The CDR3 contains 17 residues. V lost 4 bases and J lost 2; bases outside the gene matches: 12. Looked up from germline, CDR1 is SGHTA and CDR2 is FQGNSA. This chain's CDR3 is CASSYLARLAGTYEQYF. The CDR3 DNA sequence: TGTGCCAGCAGCTATCTAGCCCGGCTAGCGGGGACCTACGAGCAGTACTTC. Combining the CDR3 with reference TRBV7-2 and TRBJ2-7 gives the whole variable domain GAGVSQSPSNKVTEKGKDVELRCDPISGHTALYWYRQSLGQGLEFLIYFQGNSAPDKSGLPSDRFSAERTGGSVSTLTIQRTQQEDSAVYLCASSYLARLAGTYEQYFGPGTRLTVT.

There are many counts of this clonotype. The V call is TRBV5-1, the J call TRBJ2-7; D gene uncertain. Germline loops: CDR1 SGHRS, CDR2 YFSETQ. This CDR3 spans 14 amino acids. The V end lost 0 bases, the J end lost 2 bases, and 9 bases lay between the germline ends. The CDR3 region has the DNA TGCGCCAGCAGCTTGGCAGCCTCTACCTACGAGCAGTACTTC. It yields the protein CASSLAASTYEQYF.

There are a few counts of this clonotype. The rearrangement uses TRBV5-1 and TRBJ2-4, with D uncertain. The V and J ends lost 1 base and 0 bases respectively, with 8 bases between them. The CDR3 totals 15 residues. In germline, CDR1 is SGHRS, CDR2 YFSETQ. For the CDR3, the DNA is TGCGCCAGCAGCTTGCCACACTTAGCCAAAAACATTCAGTACTTC. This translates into CASSLPHLAKNIQYF. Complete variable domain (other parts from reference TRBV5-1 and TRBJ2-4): KAGVTQTPRYLIKTRGQQVTLSCSPISGHRSVSWYQQTPGQGLQFLFEYFSETQRNKGNFPGRFSGRQFSNSRSEMNVSTLELGDSALYLCASSLPHLAKNIQYFGAGTRLSVL.

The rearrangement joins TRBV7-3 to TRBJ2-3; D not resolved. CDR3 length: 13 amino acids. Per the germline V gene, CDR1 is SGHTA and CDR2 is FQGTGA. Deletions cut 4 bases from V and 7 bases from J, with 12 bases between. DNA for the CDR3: TGTGCCAGCAGCTCGCCCGGTCGAAATACGCAGTATTTT. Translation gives CASSSPGRNTQYF.

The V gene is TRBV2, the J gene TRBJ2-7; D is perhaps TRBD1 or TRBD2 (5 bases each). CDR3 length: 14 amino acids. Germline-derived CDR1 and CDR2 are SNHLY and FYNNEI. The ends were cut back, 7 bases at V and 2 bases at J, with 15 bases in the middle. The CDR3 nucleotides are TGTGCCAGCACTCCGGGACGGGTTCCCTACGAGCAGTACTTC. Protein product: CASTPGRVPYEQYF.

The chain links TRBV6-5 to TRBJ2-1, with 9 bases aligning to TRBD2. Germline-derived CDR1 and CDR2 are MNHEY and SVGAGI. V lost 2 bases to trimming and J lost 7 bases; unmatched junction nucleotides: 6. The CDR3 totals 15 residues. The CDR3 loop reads CASSYARGGRNEQFF. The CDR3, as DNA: TGTGCCAGCAGTTACGCGCGGGGGGGCCGGAATGAGCAGTTCTTC.

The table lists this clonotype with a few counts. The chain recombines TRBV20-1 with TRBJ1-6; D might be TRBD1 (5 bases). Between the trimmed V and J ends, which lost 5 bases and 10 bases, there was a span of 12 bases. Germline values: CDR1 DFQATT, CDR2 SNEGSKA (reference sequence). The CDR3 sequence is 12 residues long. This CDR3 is CSALDPGSPLHF. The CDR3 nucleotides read TGCAGTGCTCTAGACCCAGGGTCACCCCTCCACTTT.

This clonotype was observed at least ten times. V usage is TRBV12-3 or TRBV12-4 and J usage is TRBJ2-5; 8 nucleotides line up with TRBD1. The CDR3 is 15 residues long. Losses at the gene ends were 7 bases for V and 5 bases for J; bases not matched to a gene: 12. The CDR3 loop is CASTLGQGARETQYF. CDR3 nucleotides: TGTGCCAGCACTCTAGGGCAGGGGGCCCGGGAGACCCAGTACTTC.

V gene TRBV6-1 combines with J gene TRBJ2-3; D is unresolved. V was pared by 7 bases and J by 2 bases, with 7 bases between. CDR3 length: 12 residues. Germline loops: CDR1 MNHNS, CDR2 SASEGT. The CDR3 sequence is CASTPLTDTQYF. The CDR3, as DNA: TGTGCCAGCACCCCGCTCACAGATACGCAGTATTTT.

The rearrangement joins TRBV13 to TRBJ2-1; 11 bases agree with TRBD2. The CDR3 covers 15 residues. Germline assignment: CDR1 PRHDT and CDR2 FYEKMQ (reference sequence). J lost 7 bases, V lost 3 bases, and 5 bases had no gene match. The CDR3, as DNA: TGTGCCAGCAGCTTTAGCGGGAGGGCTTATAATGAGCAGTTCTTC. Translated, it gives CASSFSGRAYNEQFF.

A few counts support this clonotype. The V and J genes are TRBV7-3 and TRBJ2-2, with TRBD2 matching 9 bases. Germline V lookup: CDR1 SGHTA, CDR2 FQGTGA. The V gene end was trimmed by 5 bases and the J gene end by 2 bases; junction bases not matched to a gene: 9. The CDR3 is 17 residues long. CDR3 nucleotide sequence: TGTGCCAGCAGCCCTAGACGGCGGGAGGGTAACACCGGGGAGCTGTTTTTT. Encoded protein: CASSPRRREGNTGELFF.

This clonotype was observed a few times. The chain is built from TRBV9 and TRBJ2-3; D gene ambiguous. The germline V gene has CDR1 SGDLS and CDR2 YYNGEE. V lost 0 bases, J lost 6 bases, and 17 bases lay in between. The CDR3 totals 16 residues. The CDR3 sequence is CASSVGPADLGDTQYF. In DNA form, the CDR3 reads TGTGCCAGCAGCGTAGGCCCAGCTGACCTGGGGGATACGCAGTATTTT.

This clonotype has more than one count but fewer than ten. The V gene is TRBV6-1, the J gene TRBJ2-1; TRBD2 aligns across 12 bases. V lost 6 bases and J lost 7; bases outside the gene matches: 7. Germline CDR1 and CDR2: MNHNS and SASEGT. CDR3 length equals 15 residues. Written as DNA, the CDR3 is TGTGCCAGCAGAACAGCTAGCGGGAGGGTAAATGAGCAGTTCTTC. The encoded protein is CASRTASGRVNEQFF.

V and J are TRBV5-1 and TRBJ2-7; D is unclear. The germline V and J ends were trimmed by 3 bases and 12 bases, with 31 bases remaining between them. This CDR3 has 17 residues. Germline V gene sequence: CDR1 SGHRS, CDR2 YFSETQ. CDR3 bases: TGCGCCAGCAGCTGGAGCGCGGTAAGGGAAACAACATTAGGGCTGTACTTC. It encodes CASSWSAVRETTLGLYF.

CDR3 protein: CASTLGGAPYEQYF. CDR3 sequence (DNA): TGTGCCAGCACCTTAGGGGGGGCGCCCTACGAGCAGTACTTC. The chain joins TRBV28 to TRBJ2-7; a possible D gene is TRBD2 (7 bases). Germline CDR1 MDHEN, CDR2 SYDVKM. Trimming left V 7 bases short and J 2 bases short, with 15 bases between. This CDR3 comprises 14 residues. The full variable domain, rest sourced from reference TRBV28 and TRBJ2-7, is DVKVTQSSRYLVKRTGEKVFLECVQDMDHENMFWYRQDPGLGLRLIYFSYDVKMKEKGDIPEGYSVSREKKERFSLILESASTNQTSMYLCASTLGGAPYEQYFGPGTRLTVT.

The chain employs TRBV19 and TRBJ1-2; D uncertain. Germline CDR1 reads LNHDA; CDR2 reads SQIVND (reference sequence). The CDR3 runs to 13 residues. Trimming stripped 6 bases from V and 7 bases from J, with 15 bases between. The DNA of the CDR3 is TGTGCCAGTAGCCAAGACGGAGGAGGTGGCTACACCTTC. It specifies CASSQDGGGGYTF.

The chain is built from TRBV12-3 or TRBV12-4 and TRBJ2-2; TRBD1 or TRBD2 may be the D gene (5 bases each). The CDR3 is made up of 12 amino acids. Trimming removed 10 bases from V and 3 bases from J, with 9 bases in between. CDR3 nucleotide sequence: TGTGCCACCGGGACGTACACCGGGGAGCTGTTTTTT. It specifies CATGTYTGELFF.

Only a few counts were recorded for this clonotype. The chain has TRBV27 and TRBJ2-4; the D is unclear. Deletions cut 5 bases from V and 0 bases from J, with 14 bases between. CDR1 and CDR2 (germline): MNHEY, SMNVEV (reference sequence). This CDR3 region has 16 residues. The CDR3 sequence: CASSRQTPLAKNIQYF. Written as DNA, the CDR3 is TGTGCCAGCAGTCGGCAGACACCCCTAGCCAAAAACATTCAGTACTTC.

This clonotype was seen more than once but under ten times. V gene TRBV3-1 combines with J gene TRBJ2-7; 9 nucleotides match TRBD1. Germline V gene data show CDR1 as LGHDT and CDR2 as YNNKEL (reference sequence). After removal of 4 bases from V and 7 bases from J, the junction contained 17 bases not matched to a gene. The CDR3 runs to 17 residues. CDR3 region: CASSRKAPGTGWAEQYF. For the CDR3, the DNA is TGTGCCAGCAGCCGAAAGGCGCCCGGGACAGGGTGGGCGGAGCAGTACTTC.